This T cell receptor (beta chain) was recovered during a study of T-cell reconstitution after alpha-beta-depleted transplantation in children. This CDR3 spans 14 amino acids. Looked up from germline, CDR1 is LGHDT and CDR2 is YNNKEL (reference sequence). The J segment lost 6 bases and the V segment lost 5 bases, leaving 5 bases of the junction unmatched. For TCRbeta, the library was prepared with unique molecular identifiers. A single record per CDR3 protein comes from TCRdb applying MiXCR to the PCR reads. The table includes about 340,000 distinct CDR3 sequences, 9% to 12% detected once. The gene calls are TRBV3-1 and TRBJ1-5; 9 bases are a match to TRBD1. The sequenced sample was PBMCs from the stem cell graft donor, obtained from the stem cell graft. The TCR sequence derives from a human donor who donated a stem cell graft to a child with acute lymphoblastic leukemia. DNA for the CDR3: TGTGCCAGCAGCGCTGACAGGGGGATTCAGCCCCAGCATTTT. It specifies CASSADRGIQPQHF.